Following are 19 T cell receptor beta chains from one sample sequenced in a study of CD8+ T cells in alopecia areata listed by TCRdb under 2018. Library creation used the immunoSEQ multiplex PCR assay. RNA was extracted from all samples and reverse transcribed into cDNA, which served as template for TCR sequencing. TCRdb took over this immuneACCESS table, retaining in-frame rearrangements with V and J assigned. Such tables are incomplete; in checked studies, under half of the missing clones stem from an unresolved V gene, and the remainder is unexplained. This sample is represented by more than 150,000 clones; 51% of them were singletons. The ten largest clones take up around 9.1% of the sample. This sample's treatment or condition label indicates: oral pan-JAK inhibitor, 5-10 mg twice daily. Sequencing used CD8+ T cells sorted from blood, obtained at roughly week 53, from a patient treated with tofacitinib. The origin of the receptors is a human donor with alopecia areata.

The V gene is TRBV7-2, the J gene TRBJ2-2, with D uncertain. The CDR3 runs to 13 residues. V lost 1 base and J 4 bases, leaving 4 bases between the germline ends. Germline CDR1 is SGHTA and CDR2 is FQGNSA. The CDR3 region is CASSLGGTGELFF. CDR3 nucleotide sequence: TGTGCCAGCAGCTTAGGTGGCACCGGGGAGCTGTTTTTT.

This clone was counted a few times. This chain links TRBV6-5 with TRBJ2-4, with unresolved D. The CDR3 has 13 residues. Germline CDR1 reads MNHEY; CDR2 reads SVGAGI. The V end was cut by 8 bases, the J end by 6 bases, with 14 bases between. CDR3 nucleotides: TGTGCCAGCCTCGGAGTGGGCTCAAACATTCAGTACTTC. This translates into CASLGVGSNIQYF.

The rearrangement joins TRBV9 to TRBJ2-1; 9 nucleotides align to TRBD1. With 4 bases clipped from V and 7 bases from J, the junction kept 12 bases outside the gene matches. Germline CDR1 reads SGDLS; CDR2 reads YYNGEE. The CDR3 is 16 residues long. The CDR3 sequence: CASSPRTTGGGNEQFF. The CDR3 nucleotides are TGTGCCAGCAGCCCCCGAACGACAGGGGGAGGGAATGAGCAGTTCTTC. Filled out from reference TRBV9 and TRBJ2-1, the complete variable domain reads DSGVTQTPKHLITATGQRVTLRCSPRSGDLSVYWYQQSLDQGLQFLIQYYNGEERAKGNILERFSAQQFPDLHSELNLSSLELGDSALYFCASSPRTTGGGNEQFFGPGTRLTVL.

This chain uses TRBV5-5 with TRBJ2-7, with D tentatively TRBD1 or TRBD2 (6 bases each). The CDR3 contains 14 residues. The germline V gene encodes CDR1 SGHKS and CDR2 YYEKEE (reference sequence). The germline V and J ends were trimmed by 4 bases and 4 bases, with 15 bases remaining between them. The CDR3 nucleotides read TGTGCCAGCAGCCCTTCACGGGGGCCTTACGAGCAGTACTTC. Its protein product is CASSPSRGPYEQYF.

This clone was observed a handful of times. The rearrangement uses TRBV4-1 and TRBJ2-4; tentative D call: TRBD1 (6 bases). CDR1 MGHRA and CDR2 YSYEKL come from the germline V gene. V gave up 0 bases and J gave up 9 bases, with 12 bases separating them. CDR3 length: 14 amino acids. The CDR3 loop is CASSQDLWGLIQYF. In DNA form, the CDR3 reads TGCGCCAGCAGCCAAGATCTTTGGGGGCTCATTCAGTACTTC.

The CDR3 sequence: CASRTEGAPPDTQYF. For the CDR3, the DNA is TGTGCCAGCCGTACAGAGGGGGCGCCCCCAGATACGCAGTATTTT. The chain employs TRBV2 and TRBJ2-3, with TRBD1 matching over 7 bases. The CDR3 is 15 residues long. V trimming: 8 bases; J trimming: 4 bases; junction bases outside the gene matches: 12. The germline CDR1 and CDR2 sequences are SNHLY and FYNNEI.

The chain carries TRBV2 and TRBJ1-5; D not certain. The CDR3 spans 16 residues. Germline assignment: CDR1 SNHLY and CDR2 FYNNEI. The V end lost 2 bases, the J end lost 0 bases, and 11 bases lay between the germline ends. The CDR3 DNA follows: TGTGCCAGCAGTGAACACGGACCGAATAGCAATCAGCCCCAGCATTTT. Translated: CASSEHGPNSNQPQHF.

The chain uses TRBV25-1 and TRBJ2-3; D is perhaps TRBD1 or TRBD2 (5 bases each). Trimming removed 3 bases from V and 8 bases from J, with 18 bases in between. The CDR3 is made up of 15 amino acids. Germline loops: CDR1 MGHDK, CDR2 SYGVNS. The CDR3 region has the DNA TGTGCCAGCAGTGACAGGAACTGGGGGTCGGGTACGCAGTATTTT. Translation gives CASSDRNWGSGTQYF.

The genes are TRBV5-6 and TRBJ2-5; D is possibly TRBD1 (6 bases). Germline V gene lookup returns CDR1 SGHDT and CDR2 YYEEEE. V was shortened by 7 bases and J by 1 base, with 11 bases between the two germline ends. This CDR3 contains 13 residues. The CDR3 reads CASHTGSQETQYF. In DNA, the CDR3 is TGTGCCAGCCACACAGGGTCCCAAGAGACCCAGTACTTC.

The rearrangement links TRBV6-1 to TRBJ1-3; tentatively, D is TRBD1 (6 bases). Germline V gene lookup returns CDR1 MNHNS and CDR2 SASEGT. This CDR3 spans 13 amino acids. The V and J ends lost 8 bases and 3 bases respectively, with 11 bases between them. The chain's CDR3 is CASGGTRGNTIYF. As DNA, the CDR3 is TGTGCCAGCGGAGGGACACGTGGAAACACCATATATTTT.

The genes are TRBV5-1 and TRBJ1-1, with 11 bases that match TRBD1. This CDR3 is 17 amino acids long. Germline trimming cut 4 bases from V and 6 bases from J; bases unmatched to any gene: 14. The germline CDR1 and CDR2 sequences are SGHRS and YFSETQ. CDR3 coding DNA: TGCGCCAGCAGCGCTACGGCCGGACAGGGGGCCGGCGCTGAAGCTTTCTTT. Protein sequence: CASSATAGQGAGAEAFF.

This clone has a single count. The chain recombines TRBV7-6 with TRBJ2-1, with D maybe TRBD2 (5 bases). The germline CDR1 and CDR2 sequences are SGHVS and FNYEAQ. This CDR3 has 12 residues. V was shortened by 5 bases and J by 15 bases, with 17 bases between the two germline ends. CDR3 in amino acids: CASSPYLGGRFF. In nucleotides, the CDR3 is TGTGCCAGCAGCCCATACCTAGGAGGTCGGTTCTTC. The entire variable domain, with the rest obtained from reference TRBV7-6 and TRBJ2-1, is as follows: GAGVSQSPRYKVTKRGQDVALRCDPISGHVSLYWYRQALGQGPEFLTYFNYEAQQDKSGLPNDRFSAERPEGSISTLTIQRTEQRDSAMYRCASSPYLGGRFFGPGTRLTVL.

This sequence joins TRBV7-9 and TRBJ2-5; a weak D match, TRBD1 (6 bases). The CDR3 has 13 residues. CDR1 is SEHNR, CDR2 FQNEAQ, per germline (reference sequence). V was shortened by 5 bases and J by 1 base, with 8 bases between the two germline ends. CDR3 in amino acids: CASSRDIQETQYF. Here the CDR3 DNA reads TGTGCCAGCAGCCGGGACATCCAAGAGACCCAGTACTTC.

A few counts support this clone. V and J are TRBV30 and TRBJ2-3; D is undetermined. The CDR3 is 14 residues long. The ends were cut back, 1 base at V and 2 bases at J, with 10 bases in the middle. Germline values: CDR1 GTSNPN, CDR2 SVGIG (reference sequence). CDR3 loop: CAWSGDWNTDTQYF. The CDR3, as DNA: TGTGCCTGGAGTGGGGATTGGAACACAGATACGCAGTATTTT.

The rearrangement links TRBV27 to TRBJ2-3; 13 bases map to TRBD2. This CDR3 is built from 18 residues. The V and J ends lost 5 bases and 3 bases, in that order; junction bases with no gene match: 11. Germline V gene sequence: CDR1 MNHEY, CDR2 SMNVEV (reference sequence). The CDR3 bases are TGTGCCAGCAGTCCCCTGGGACTAGCGGGGAAAGGGACAGATACGCAGTATTTT. It is translated as CASSPLGLAGKGTDTQYF.

This clone has a handful of counts. This chain links TRBV18 with TRBJ1-2; D might be TRBD1 (5 bases). The germline V gene encodes CDR1 KGHSH and CDR2 LQKENI. The CDR3 totals 16 residues. Trimming took off 6 bases at V and 3 bases at J, with 20 bases between the two ends. CDR3 loop: CASSPLAGPSDYGYTF. CDR3 sequence (DNA): TGTGCCAGCTCGCCCCTCGCAGGGCCGTCTGACTATGGCTACACCTTC.

V gene TRBV2 combines with J gene TRBJ2-3; D unresolved. Per germline, CDR1 SNHLY and CDR2 FYNNEI. This CDR3 comprises 12 residues. V lost 10 bases to trimming and J lost 6 bases, with 14 bases between them. The CDR3 nucleotides are TGTGCCACCGAGATGATCGGGGATACGCAGTATTTT. Protein sequence: CATEMIGDTQYF.

The gene calls are TRBV2 and TRBJ1-1, with D possibly TRBD1 on 6 matching bases. The germline gives CDR1 SNHLY, CDR2 FYNNEI. The CDR3 covers 15 residues. V was cut by 0 bases and J by 4 bases, with 12 bases left in between. CDR3 in DNA: TGTGCCAGCAGTGAAGCCTGGGGGCTAGTCACTGAAGCTTTCTTT. Its protein product is CASSEAWGLVTEAFF.

This clone has only a few counts. The chain has TRBV19 and TRBJ2-1; a possible D gene is TRBD2 (5 bases). Trimming pared 5 bases from V and 8 bases from J, leaving 13 bases between. This CDR3 comprises 13 residues. The germline V gene has CDR1 LNHDA and CDR2 SQIVND (reference sequence). The CDR3 DNA follows: TGTGCCAGTAGTTTTAGCGAATCCGATGAGCAGTTCTTC. This encodes CASSFSESDEQFF. The whole variable domain, remainder taken from reference TRBV19 and TRBJ2-1, is DGGITQSPKYLFRKEGQNVTLSCEQNLNHDAMYWYRQDPGQGLRLIYYSQIVNDFQKGDIAEGYSVSREKKESFPLTVTSAQKNPTAFYLCASSFSESDEQFFGPGTRLTVL.